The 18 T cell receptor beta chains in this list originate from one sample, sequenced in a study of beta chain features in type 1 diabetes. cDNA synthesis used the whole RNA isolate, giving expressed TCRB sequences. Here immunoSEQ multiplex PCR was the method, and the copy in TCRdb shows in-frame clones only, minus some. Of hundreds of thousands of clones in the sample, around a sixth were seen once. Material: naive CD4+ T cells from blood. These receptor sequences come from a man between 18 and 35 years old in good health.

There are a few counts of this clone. CDR3 region: CASSYRVEKLFF. The CDR3 nucleotides are TGTGCCAGCAGCTACAGGGTTGAAAAACTGTTTTTT. The gene calls are TRBV6-1 and TRBJ1-4; D is possibly TRBD1 (6 bases). Germline CDR1 and CDR2: MNHNS and SASEGT. Trimming shortened V by 6 bases and J by 7 bases, and 9 bases separated the two germline ends. This CDR3 is 12 amino acids long.

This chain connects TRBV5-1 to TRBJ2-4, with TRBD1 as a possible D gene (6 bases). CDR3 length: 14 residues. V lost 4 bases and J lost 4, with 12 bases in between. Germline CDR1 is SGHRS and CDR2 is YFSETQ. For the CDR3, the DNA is TGCGCCAGCAGCCCTACCACAGGGAAAAACATTCAGTACTTC. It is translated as CASSPTTGKNIQYF.

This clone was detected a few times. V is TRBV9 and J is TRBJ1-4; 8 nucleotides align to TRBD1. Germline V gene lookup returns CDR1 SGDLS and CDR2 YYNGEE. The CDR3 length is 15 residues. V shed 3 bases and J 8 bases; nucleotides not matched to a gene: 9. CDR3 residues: CASSARQGIFEKLFF. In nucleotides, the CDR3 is TGTGCCAGCAGCGCCAGACAGGGGATTTTCGAAAAACTGTTTTTT.

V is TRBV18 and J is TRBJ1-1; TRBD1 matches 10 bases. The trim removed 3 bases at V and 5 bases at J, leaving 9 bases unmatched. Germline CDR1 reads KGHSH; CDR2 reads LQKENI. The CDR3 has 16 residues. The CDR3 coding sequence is TGTGCCAGCTCACCCCAGAACGGACAGGGGGTTACTGAAGCTTTCTTT. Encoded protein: CASSPQNGQGVTEAFF.

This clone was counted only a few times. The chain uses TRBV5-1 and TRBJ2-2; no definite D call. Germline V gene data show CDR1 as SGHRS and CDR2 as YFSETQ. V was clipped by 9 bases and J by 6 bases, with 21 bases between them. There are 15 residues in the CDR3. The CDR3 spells CATVQEGGRAGELFF. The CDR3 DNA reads TGCGCCACCGTTCAGGAAGGTGGAAGAGCCGGGGAGCTGTTTTTT.

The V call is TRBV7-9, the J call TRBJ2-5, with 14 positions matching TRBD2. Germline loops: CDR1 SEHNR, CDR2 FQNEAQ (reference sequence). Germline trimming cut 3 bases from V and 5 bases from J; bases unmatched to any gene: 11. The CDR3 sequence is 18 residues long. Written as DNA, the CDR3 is TGTGCCAGCAGCTTCCAAGTGGGACTAGCGGGAGTGTATGAGACCCAGTACTTC. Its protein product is CASSFQVGLAGVYETQYF.

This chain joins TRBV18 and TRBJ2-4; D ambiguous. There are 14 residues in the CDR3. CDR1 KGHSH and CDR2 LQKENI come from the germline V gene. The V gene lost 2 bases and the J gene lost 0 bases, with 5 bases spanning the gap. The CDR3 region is CASSPALAKNIQYF. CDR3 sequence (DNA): TGTGCCAGCTCACCAGCCTTAGCCAAAAACATTCAGTACTTC.

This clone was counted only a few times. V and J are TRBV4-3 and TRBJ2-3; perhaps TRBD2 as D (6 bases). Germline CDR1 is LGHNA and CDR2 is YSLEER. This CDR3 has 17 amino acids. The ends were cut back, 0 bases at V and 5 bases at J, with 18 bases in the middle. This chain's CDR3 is CASSQDGPAGRKDTQYF. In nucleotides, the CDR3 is TGCGCCAGCAGCCAAGATGGACCGGCAGGGAGGAAAGATACGCAGTATTTT.

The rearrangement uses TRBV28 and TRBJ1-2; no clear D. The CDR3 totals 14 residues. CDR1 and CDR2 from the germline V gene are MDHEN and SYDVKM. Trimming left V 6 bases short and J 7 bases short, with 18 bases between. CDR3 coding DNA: TGTGCCAGCAGCCTCGGCCCGGGATTCTCTGGCTACACCTTC. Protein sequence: CASSLGPGFSGYTF.

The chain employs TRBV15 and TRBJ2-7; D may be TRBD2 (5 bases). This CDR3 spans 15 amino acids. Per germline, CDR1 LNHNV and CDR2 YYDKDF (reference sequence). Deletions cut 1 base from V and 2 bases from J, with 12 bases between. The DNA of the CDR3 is TGTGCCACCAGCAGAGCGCTAGCTGGTACCTACGAGCAGTACTTC. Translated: CATSRALAGTYEQYF.

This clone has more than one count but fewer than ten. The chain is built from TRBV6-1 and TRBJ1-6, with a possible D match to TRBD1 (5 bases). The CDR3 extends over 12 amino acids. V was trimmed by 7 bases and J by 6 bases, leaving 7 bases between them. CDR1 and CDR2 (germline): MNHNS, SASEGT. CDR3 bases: TGTGCCAGCACCGACAGTAATTCACCCCTCCACTTT. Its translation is CASTDSNSPLHF.

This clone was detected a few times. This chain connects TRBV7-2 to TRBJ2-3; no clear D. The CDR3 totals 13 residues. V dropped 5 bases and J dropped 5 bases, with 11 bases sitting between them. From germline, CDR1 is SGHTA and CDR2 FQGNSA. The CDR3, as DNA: TGTGCCAGCAGCGCAATGCCGGGAGATACGCAGTATTTT. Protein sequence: CASSAMPGDTQYF.

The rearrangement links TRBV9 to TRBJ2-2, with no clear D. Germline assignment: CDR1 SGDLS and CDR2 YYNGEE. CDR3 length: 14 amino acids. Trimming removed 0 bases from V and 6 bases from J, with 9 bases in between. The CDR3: CASSVGGLAGELFF. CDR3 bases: TGTGCCAGCAGCGTAGGCGGTTTGGCCGGGGAGCTGTTTTTT.

The CDR3: CASRIPSSPEGTQYF. The CDR3 DNA reads as TGTGCCAGCAGGATTCCTAGCTCCCCGGAGGGGACCCAGTACTTC. The genes are TRBV28 and TRBJ2-5; weak D call: TRBD2 (6 bases). Trimming removed 6 bases at V and 7 bases at J, with 21 bases between. The CDR3 has 15 residues. Germline V gene sequence: CDR1 MDHEN, CDR2 SYDVKM. The entire variable domain, with the rest obtained from reference TRBV28 and TRBJ2-5, is as follows: DVKVTQSSRYLVKRTGEKVFLECVQDMDHENMFWYRQDPGLGLRLIYFSYDVKMKEKGDIPEGYSVSREKKERFSLILESASTNQTSMYLCASRIPSSPEGTQYFGPGTRLLVL.

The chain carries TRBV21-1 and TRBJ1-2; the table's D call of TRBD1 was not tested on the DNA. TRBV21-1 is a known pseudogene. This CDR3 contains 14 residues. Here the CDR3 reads CASSKAQGGYGYTF. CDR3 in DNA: TGTGCCAGCAGCAAAGCCCAGGGGGGTTATGGCTACACCTTC.

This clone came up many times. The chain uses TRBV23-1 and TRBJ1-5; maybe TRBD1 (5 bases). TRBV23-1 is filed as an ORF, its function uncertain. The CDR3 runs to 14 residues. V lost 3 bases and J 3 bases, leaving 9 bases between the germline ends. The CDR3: CASSHPGHNQPQHF. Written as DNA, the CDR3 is TGCGCCAGCAGTCATCCTGGACACAATCAGCCCCAGCATTTT.

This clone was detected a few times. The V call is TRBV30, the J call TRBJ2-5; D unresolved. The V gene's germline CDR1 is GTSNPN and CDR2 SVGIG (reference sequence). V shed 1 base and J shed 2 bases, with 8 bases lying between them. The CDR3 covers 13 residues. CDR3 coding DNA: TGTGCCTGGAGTGGACTCAAGCAAGAGACCCAGTACTTC. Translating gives CAWSGLKQETQYF.

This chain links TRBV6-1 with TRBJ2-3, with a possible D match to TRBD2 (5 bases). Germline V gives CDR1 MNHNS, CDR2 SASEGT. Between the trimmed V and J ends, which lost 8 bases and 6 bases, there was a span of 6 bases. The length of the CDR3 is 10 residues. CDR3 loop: CASWEDTQYF. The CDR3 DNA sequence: TGTGCCAGCTGGGAGGATACGCAGTATTTT.